The 17 T cell receptor beta chains listed next were all sequenced from one sample in a study of T cell changes during pregnancy in multiple sclerosis. Libraries were prepared by immunoSEQ multiplex PCR; TCRdb keeps only in-frame clonotypes and omits some of them. The data contain about 39,000 clones, 80% to 95% of them seen just once; the ten biggest clones take up 0.35% to 0.45%. Sequencing was performed on CD4+ T cells from peripheral blood mononuclear cells, taken in the third trimester of pregnancy. The receptors come from a female donor in good health, enrolled as a control in a pregnancy study.

In DNA form, the CDR3 reads TGCGCCAGCAGCATAACAGGGGACGGTCAGCCCCAGCATTTT. This sequence encodes CASSITGDGQPQHF. The chain links TRBV5-1 to TRBJ1-5; 7 bases map to TRBD1. Looked up from germline, CDR1 is SGHRS and CDR2 is YFSETQ. This CDR3 comprises 14 residues. Trimming cost V 4 bases and J 6 bases; bases outside gene matches: 7.

The rearrangement links TRBV18 to TRBJ1-2; no firm D call. V gave up 2 bases and J gave up 4 bases, with 11 bases separating them. Germline lookup yields CDR1 KGHSH and CDR2 LQKENI. The CDR3 runs 14 residues. The DNA for the CDR3 is TGTGCCAGCTCACCATCTGGCCAAAGCTATGGCTACACCTTC. It specifies CASSPSGQSYGYTF.

The chain links TRBV19 to TRBJ1-1, with D possibly matching TRBD1 (5 bases). There are 12 residues in the CDR3. CDR1 is LNHDA, CDR2 SQIVND, per germline (reference sequence). V lost 9 bases and J 3 bases, leaving 11 bases between the germline ends. In nucleotides, the CDR3 is TGTGCCAGCCTCGACAGATACACTGAAGCTTTCTTT. This translates into CASLDRYTEAFF.

The chain links TRBV19 to TRBJ2-2; 10 nucleotides match TRBD2. V lost 4 bases and J lost 0; bases outside the gene matches: 5. The CDR3 extends over 17 amino acids. The germline CDR1 and CDR2 sequences are LNHDA and SQIVND (reference sequence). The CDR3 region has the DNA TGTGCCAGTAGTACTTTACTAGCGGGGACGAACACCGGGGAGCTGTTTTTT. Translating gives CASSTLLAGTNTGELFF.

The chain carries TRBV6-5 and TRBJ2-7; D not resolved. V lost 6 bases and J lost 3, with 15 bases in between. Per the germline V gene, CDR1 is MNHEY and CDR2 is SVGAGI. The CDR3 is 14 amino acids. The CDR3 DNA follows: TGTGCCAGCAGCGGCGGCGGCCCCGTCTACGAGCAGTACTTC. As protein: CASSGGGPVYEQYF.

The chain carries TRBV6-5 and TRBJ2-3, with D possibly matching TRBD2 (6 bases). V was clipped by 4 bases and J by 3 bases, with 14 bases between them. CDR1 is MNHEY and CDR2 is SVGAGI in the germline V gene. The CDR3 is 15 amino acids. In nucleotides, the CDR3 is TGTGCCAGCAGTTGGGGACTGGAAAGAACAGATACGCAGTATTTT. It translates to CASSWGLERTDTQYF.

In its sample, this clone was seen once. The chain combines TRBV30 with TRBJ1-2; TRBD1 is a possible D gene (6 bases). In germline, CDR1 is GTSNPN, CDR2 SVGIG (reference sequence). The CDR3 has 14 residues. V was trimmed by 0 bases and J by 1 base, leaving 9 bases between them. CDR3 nucleotide sequence: TGTGCCTGGAGTGTAAAGGGACATAACTATGGCTACACCTTC. Its protein is CAWSVKGHNYGYTF.

The chain couples TRBV14 to TRBJ2-4, with 7 positions matching TRBD1. The germline gives CDR1 SGHDN, CDR2 FVKESK. This CDR3 has 15 amino acids. After removal of 2 bases from V and 3 bases from J, the junction contained 4 bases not matched to a gene. The CDR3 reads CASSQTTGVKNIQYF. In DNA form, the CDR3 reads TGTGCCAGCAGCCAAACAACAGGGGTCAAAAACATTCAGTACTTC.

The J gene is TRBJ2-5, the V gene TRBV20-1; D might be TRBD2 (5 bases). Germline V lookup: CDR1 DFQATT, CDR2 SNEGSKA (reference sequence). Between the trimmed V and J ends, which lost 5 bases and 3 bases, there was a span of 7 bases. This CDR3 has 11 residues. In DNA form, the CDR3 reads TGCAGTGCTGAGGGAAAAGAGACCCAGTACTTC. Translation: CSAEGKETQYF.

The rearrangement links TRBV12-5 to TRBJ1-1; D remains ambiguous. The CDR3 sequence is 12 residues long. The germline V gene encodes CDR1 LGHNT and CDR2 FRNRAP. Trimming shortened V by 3 bases and J by 11 bases, and 13 bases separated the two germline ends. The CDR3 sequence is CASGLGLGSAFF. The CDR3 region has the DNA TGTGCTAGTGGTTTAGGACTAGGGTCCGCTTTCTTT.

The gene calls are TRBV25-1 and TRBJ2-7; the D gene is possibly TRBD1 (6 bases). The ends were cut back, 2 bases at V and 3 bases at J, with 8 bases in the middle. This CDR3 has 13 amino acids. The V gene's germline CDR1 is MGHDK and CDR2 SYGVNS. The CDR3 DNA reads as TGTGCCAGCAGTGAAGGGGGCGGCTACGAGCAGTACTTC. It codes for CASSEGGGYEQYF.

This chain connects TRBV5-1 to TRBJ1-2; D is perhaps TRBD1 (6 bases). Germline lookup yields CDR1 SGHRS and CDR2 YFSETQ. This CDR3 spans 16 amino acids. The V end was cut by 4 bases, the J end by 4 bases, with 20 bases between. The CDR3, as DNA: TGCGCCAGCAGCCCGGGGGGGGCAGGAGGCCTCTATGGCTACACCTTC. Translated: CASSPGGAGGLYGYTF.

The chain joins TRBV6-5 to TRBJ1-2; 8 nucleotides align to TRBD1. CDR1 and CDR2 (germline): MNHEY, SVGAGI. CDR3 length: 13 amino acids. Trimming took 5 bases from V and 3 from J; bases not matched to a gene: 2. The CDR3 DNA reads TGTGCCAGCAGTGTGACAGGGGACTATGGCTACACCTTC. Its protein is CASSVTGDYGYTF.

The J gene is TRBJ2-4, the V gene TRBV11-2; 12 positions agree with TRBD2. CDR3 size: 17 residues. Germline CDR1 reads SGHAT; CDR2 reads FQNNGV. The V gene end was trimmed by 1 base and the J gene end by 5 bases; junction bases not matched to a gene: 6. This chain's CDR3 is CASSLVSSGRDQNIQYF. Written as DNA, the CDR3 is TGTGCCAGCAGCTTAGTGTCTAGCGGGAGGGACCAAAACATTCAGTACTTC.

The chain has TRBV5-4 and TRBJ1-3; D is perhaps TRBD1 (6 bases). Germline loops: CDR1 SGHNT, CDR2 YYREEE (reference sequence). The CDR3 spans 15 residues. With 0 bases removed from V and 2 bases from J, the gap between germline ends came to 9 bases. The CDR3 DNA reads TGTGCCAGCAGCTTGGGGGGGCTAACTGGAAACACCATATATTTT. Protein product: CASSLGGLTGNTIYF.

The chain's CDR3 is CASSILPGDTQYF. As DNA, the CDR3 is TGTGCCAGTAGTATTCTCCCGGGGGATACGCAGTATTTT. The V gene is TRBV19, the J gene TRBJ2-3, with D perhaps matching TRBD2 (5 bases). Trimming cost V 3 bases and J 6 bases, with 10 bases left between them. The germline CDR1 and CDR2 sequences are LNHDA and SQIVND (reference sequence). The CDR3 consists of 13 residues.

This clone was seen a single time. The chain has TRBV7-3 and TRBJ1-1; 7 positions agree with TRBD1. This CDR3 spans 14 amino acids. The trim removed 6 bases at V and 6 bases at J, leaving 10 bases unmatched. The V gene's germline CDR1 is SGHTA and CDR2 FQGTGA. The CDR3 DNA follows: TGTGCCAGCAGTCGTGGAGGGGGCGGCTCTGAAGCTTTCTTT. Translating it yields CASSRGGGGSEAFF. The entire variable domain, with the rest obtained from reference TRBV7-3 and TRBJ1-1, is as follows: GAGVSQTPSNKVTEKGKYVELRCDPISGHTALYWYRQSLGQGPEFLIYFQGTGAADDSGLPNDRFFAVRPEGSVSTLKIQRTERGDSAVYLCASSRGGGGSEAFFGQGTRLTVV.